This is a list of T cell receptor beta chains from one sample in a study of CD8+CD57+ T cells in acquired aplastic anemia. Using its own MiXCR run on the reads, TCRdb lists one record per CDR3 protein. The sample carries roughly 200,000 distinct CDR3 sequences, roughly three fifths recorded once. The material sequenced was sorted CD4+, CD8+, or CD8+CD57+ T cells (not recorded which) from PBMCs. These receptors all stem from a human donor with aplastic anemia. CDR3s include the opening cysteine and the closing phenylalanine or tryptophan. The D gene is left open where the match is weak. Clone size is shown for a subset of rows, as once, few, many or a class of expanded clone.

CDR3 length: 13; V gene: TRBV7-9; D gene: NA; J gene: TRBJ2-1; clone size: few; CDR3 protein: CASSFGLYNEQFF; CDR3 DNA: TGTGCCAGCAGCTTCGGGTTATACAATGAGCAGTTCTTC
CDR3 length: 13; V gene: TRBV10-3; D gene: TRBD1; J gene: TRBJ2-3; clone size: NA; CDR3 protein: CASLDRELDTQYF; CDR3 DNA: TGTGCCTCGTTAGACAGGGAACTAGATACGCAGTATTTT
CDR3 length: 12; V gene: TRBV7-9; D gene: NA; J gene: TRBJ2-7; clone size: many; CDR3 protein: CASSLEGHEQYF; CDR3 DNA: TGTGCCAGCAGCTTAGAGGGCCACGAGCAGTACTTC
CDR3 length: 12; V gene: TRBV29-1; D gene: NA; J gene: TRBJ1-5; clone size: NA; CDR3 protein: CSVGARDQPQHF; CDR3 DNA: TGCAGCGTTGGGGCCAGGGATCAGCCCCAGCATTTT
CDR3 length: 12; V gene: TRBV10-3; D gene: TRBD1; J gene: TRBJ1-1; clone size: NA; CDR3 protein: CATGTGFTEAFF; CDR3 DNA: TGTGCCACCGGGACAGGGTTCACTGAAGCTTTCTTT
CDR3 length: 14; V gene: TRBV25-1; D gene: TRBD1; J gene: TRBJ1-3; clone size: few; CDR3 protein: CASTSTGGGNTIYF; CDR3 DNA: TGTGCCAGCACCTCGACAGGGGGAGGAAACACCATATATTTT
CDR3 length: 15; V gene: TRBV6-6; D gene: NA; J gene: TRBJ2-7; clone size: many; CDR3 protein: CASTRTGLGQDEQYF; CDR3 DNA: TGTGCCAGCACCCGTACCGGATTGGGGCAGGACGAGCAGTACTTC
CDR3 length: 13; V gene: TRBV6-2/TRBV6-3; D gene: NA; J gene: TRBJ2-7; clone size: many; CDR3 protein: CASSYAGMYEQYF; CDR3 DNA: TGTGCCAGCAGTTATGCGGGGATGTACGAGCAGTACTTC
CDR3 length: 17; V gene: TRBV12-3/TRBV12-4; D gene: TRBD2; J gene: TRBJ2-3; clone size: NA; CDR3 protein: CASSFDGASGGRDTQYF; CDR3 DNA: TGTGCCAGCAGTTTCGACGGGGCTAGCGGGGGGCGGGATACGCAGTATTTT
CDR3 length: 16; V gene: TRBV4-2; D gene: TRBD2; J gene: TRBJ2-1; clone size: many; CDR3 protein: CASSQPGLAGYNEQFF; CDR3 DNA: TGTGCCAGCAGCCAGCCGGGACTAGCGGGCTACAATGAGCAGTTCTTC
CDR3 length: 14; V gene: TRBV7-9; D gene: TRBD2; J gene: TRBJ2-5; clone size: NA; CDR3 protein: CASSHSGGEAGPYF; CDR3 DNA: TGTGCCAGCAGCCATAGCGGGGGGGAGGCCGGACCGTACTTC
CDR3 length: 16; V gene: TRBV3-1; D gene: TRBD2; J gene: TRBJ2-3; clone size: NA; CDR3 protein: CASSPTSGAYTDTQYF; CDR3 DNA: TGTGCCAGCAGCCCCACTAGCGGGGCCTACACAGATACGCAGTATTTT
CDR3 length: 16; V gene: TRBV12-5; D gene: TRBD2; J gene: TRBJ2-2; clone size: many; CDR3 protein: CASGLRLAGNTGELFF; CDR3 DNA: TGTGCTAGTGGTTTAAGACTAGCGGGAAACACCGGGGAGCTGTTTTTT
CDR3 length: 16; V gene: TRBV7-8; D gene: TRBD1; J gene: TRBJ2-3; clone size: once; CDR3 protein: CASSRRDRGTADTQYF; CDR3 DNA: TGTGCCAGCAGCCGCCGGGACAGGGGGACGGCAGATACGCAGTATTTT
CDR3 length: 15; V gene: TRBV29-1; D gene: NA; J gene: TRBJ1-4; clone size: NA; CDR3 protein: CSVGGGGEGNEKLFF; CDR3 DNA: TGCAGCGTTGGGGGAGGGGGAGAGGGTAATGAAAAACTGTTTTTT
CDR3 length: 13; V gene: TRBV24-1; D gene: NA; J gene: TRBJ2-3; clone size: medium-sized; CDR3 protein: CATSDLRGVTQYF; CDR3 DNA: TGTGCCACCAGTGATCTACGCGGGGTAACGCAGTATTTT
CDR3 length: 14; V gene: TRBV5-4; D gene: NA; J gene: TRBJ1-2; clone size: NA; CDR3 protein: CASSRGRTNYGYTF; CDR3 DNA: TGTGCCAGCAGCAGGGGCAGAACAAACTATGGCTACACCTTC
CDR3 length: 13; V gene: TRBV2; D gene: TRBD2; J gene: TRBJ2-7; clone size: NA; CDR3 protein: CASSGLTSAEQYF; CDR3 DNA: TGTGCCAGCAGTGGGTTGACTAGCGCCGAGCAGTACTTC
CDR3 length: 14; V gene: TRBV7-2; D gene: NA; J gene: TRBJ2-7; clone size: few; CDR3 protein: CASSLGRQSYEQYF; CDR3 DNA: TGTGCCAGCAGCTTAGGTAGACAATCCTACGAGCAGTACTTC
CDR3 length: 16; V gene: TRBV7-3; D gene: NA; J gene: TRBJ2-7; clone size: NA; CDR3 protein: CASSLTTGTRRDEQYF; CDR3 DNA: TGTGCCAGCAGCTTAACTACGGGGACAAGGCGGGACGAGCAGTACTTC
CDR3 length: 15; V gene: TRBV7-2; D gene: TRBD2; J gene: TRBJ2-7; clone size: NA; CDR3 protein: CASSLTGGSSYEQYF; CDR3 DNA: TGTGCCAGCAGCCTAACGGGCGGGAGCTCCTACGAGCAGTACTTC
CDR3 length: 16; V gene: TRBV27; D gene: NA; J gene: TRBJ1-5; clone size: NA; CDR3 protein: CASSSSPVAGNQPQHF; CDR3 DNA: TGTGCCAGCAGTTCCTCGCCGGTGGCCGGCAATCAGCCCCAGCATTTT
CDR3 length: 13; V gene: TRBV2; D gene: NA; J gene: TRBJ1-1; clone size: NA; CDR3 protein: CASSGHQNTEAFF; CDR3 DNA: TGTGCCAGCAGTGGACACCAGAACACTGAAGCTTTCTTT
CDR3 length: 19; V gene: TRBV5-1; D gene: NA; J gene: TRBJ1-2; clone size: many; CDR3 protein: CASSFASKQGGVSPYGYTF; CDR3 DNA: TGCGCCAGCAGCTTTGCTTCCAAACAGGGTGGGGTCTCCCCCTATGGCTACACCTTC
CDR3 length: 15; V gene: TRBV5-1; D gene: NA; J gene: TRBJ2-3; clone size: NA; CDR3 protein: CASSLGQRPTDTQYF; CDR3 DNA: TGCGCCAGCAGCTTGGGGCAGCGTCCCACAGATACGCAGTATTTT
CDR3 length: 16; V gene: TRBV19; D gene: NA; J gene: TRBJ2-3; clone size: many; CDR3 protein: CASSIGAGTSTDTQYF; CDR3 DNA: TGTGCCAGTAGTATAGGGGCCGGGACGAGCACAGATACGCAGTATTTT
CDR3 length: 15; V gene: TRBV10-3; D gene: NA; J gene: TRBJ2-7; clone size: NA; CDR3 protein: CASSLVRGSSYEQYF; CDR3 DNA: TGTGCCAGCAGTTTAGTAAGGGGTAGTTCCTACGAGCAGTACTTC
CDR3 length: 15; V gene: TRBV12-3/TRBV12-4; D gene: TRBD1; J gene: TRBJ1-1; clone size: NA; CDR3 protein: CASSSGQGWNTEAFF; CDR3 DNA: TGTGCCAGCAGTTCAGGACAGGGATGGAACACTGAAGCTTTCTTT
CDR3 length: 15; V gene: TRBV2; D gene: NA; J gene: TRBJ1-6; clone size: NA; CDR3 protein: CASSPEWGSNSPLHF; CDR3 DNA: TGTGCCAGCAGTCCAGAGTGGGGGAGTAATTCACCCCTCCACTTT
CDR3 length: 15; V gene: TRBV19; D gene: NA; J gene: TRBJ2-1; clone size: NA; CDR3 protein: CASSILESSYNEQFF; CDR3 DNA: TGTGCCAGTAGTATTCTGGAGAGCTCCTACAATGAGCAGTTCTTC
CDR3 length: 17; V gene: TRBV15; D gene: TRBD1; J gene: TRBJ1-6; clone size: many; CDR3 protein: CATSIPGQGASNSPLHF; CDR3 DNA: TGTGCCACCAGCATCCCGGGACAGGGGGCTTCTAATTCACCCCTCCACTTT
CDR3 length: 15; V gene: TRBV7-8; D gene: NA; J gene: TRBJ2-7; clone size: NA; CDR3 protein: CASSLVGDSVYEQYF; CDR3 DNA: TGTGCCAGCAGCTTGGTTGGGGACTCGGTCTACGAGCAGTACTTC
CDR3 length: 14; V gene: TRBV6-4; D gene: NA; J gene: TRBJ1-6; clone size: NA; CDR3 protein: CASSDGHSNSPLHF; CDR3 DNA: TGTGCCAGCAGTGACGGACATTCTAATTCACCCCTCCACTTT
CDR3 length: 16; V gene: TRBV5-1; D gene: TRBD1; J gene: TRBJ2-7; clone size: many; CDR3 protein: CASSPRGGTGGYEQYF; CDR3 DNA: TGCGCCAGCAGCCCCCGTGGAGGGACAGGGGGCTACGAGCAGTACTTC
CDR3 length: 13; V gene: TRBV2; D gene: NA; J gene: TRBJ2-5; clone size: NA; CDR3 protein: CASSEGREETQYF; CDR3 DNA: TGTGCCAGCAGTGAAGGGCGGGAAGAGACCCAGTACTTC
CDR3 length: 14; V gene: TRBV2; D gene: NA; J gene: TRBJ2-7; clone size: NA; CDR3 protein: CASMSGAQVGGQYF; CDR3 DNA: TGTGCCAGCATGAGTGGGGCGCAGGTTGGTGGGCAGTACTTC
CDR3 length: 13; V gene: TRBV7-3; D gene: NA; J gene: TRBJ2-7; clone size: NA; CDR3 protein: CASSLGVAGEQYF; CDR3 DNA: TGTGCCAGCAGCTTAGGGGTAGCAGGGGAGCAGTACTTC
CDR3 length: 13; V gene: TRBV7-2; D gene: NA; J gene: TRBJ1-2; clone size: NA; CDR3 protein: CASSFIQGSGYTF; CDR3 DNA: TGTGCCAGCAGCTTTATACAGGGATCTGGCTACACCTTC
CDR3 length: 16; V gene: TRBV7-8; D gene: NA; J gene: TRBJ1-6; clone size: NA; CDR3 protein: CASSAATSSYNSPLHF; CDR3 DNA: TGTGCCAGCAGTGCAGCAACCAGCTCCTATAATTCACCCCTCCACTTT
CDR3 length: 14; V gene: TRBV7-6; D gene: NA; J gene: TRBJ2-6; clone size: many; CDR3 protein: CASSPDFGANVLTF; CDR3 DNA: TGTGCCAGCAGCCCGGACTTTGGGGCCAACGTCCTGACTTTC
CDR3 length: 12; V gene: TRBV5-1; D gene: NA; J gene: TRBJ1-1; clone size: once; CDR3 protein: CASSLGGHPASF; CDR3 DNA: TGCGCCAGCAGCTTGGGGGGTCACCCAGCTTCCTTT
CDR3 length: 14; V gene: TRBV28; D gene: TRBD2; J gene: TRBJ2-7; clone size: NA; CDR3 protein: CASSSDGTSNEQYF; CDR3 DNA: TGTGCCAGCAGCTCCGACGGGACTAGCAACGAGCAGTACTTC
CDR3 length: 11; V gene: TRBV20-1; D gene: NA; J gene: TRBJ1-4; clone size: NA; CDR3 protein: CSAVYDEKLFF; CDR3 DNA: TGCAGTGCTGTGTACGATGAAAAACTGTTTTTT
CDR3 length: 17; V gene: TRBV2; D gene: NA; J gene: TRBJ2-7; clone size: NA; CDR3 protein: CASSVAGEGGLSYEQYF; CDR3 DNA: TGTGCCAGCAGCGTTGCCGGGGAGGGGGGCCTCTCCTACGAGCAGTACTTC
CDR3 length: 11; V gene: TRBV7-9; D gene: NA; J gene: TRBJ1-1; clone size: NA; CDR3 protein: CASSFMGEAFF; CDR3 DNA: TGTGCCAGCAGCTTTATGGGTGAAGCTTTCTTT
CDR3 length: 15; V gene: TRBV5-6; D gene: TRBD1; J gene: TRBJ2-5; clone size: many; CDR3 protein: CASSFGQGAKETQYF; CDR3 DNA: TGTGCCAGCAGCTTCGGACAGGGGGCTAAAGAGACCCAGTACTTC
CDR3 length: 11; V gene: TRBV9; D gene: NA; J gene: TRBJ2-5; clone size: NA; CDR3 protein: CASSASETQYF; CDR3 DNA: TGTGCCAGCAGCGCGTCGGAGACCCAGTACTTC